The 5 T cell receptor beta chains below were found in one sample sequenced in a study of cytomegalovirus exposure and HLA in healthy donors. Primers for the PCR totalled 60 Vbeta and 13 Jbeta. The repertoire was sequenced with immunoSEQ multiplex PCR; TCRdb's copy has only in-frame clones and lacks some. Of fewer than 250,000 clones listed, roughly 77% are singletons. The sample consisted of PBMCs. All receptors come from a woman aged 30 to 39 in good health and CMV-seropositive.

This clone appeared a few times. V and J are TRBV28 and TRBJ1-5; 10 positions agree with TRBD1. Unmatched junction bases numbered 6, after V lost 4 bases and J lost 0 bases. CDR3 length equals 17 residues. Germline lookup yields CDR1 MDHEN and CDR2 SYDVKM. CDR3 coding DNA: TGTGCCAGCAGTTCCTTCGGACAGGGGGGTAGCAATCAGCCCCAGCATTTT. This encodes CASSSFGQGGSNQPQHF. Drawing the rest from reference TRBV28 and TRBJ1-5, the complete variable domain is DVKVTQSSRYLVKRTGEKVFLECVQDMDHENMFWYRQDPGLGLRLIYFSYDVKMKEKGDIPEGYSVSREKKERFSLILESASTNQTSMYLCASSSFGQGGSNQPQHFGDGTRLSIL.

V is TRBV28 and J is TRBJ2-7; TRBD1 aligns across 7 bases. From germline, CDR1 is MDHEN and CDR2 SYDVKM. V was pared by 9 bases and J by 3 bases, with 5 bases of the junction left unmatched. There are 12 residues in the CDR3. Here the CDR3 DNA reads TGTGCCAGTAAGGGGGCGGTCTACGAGCAGTACTTC. Translating it yields CASKGAVYEQYF.

This clone was seen more than once but under ten times. The rearrangement uses TRBV5-1 and TRBJ2-1; 8 nucleotides agree with TRBD2. The J segment lost 6 bases and the V segment lost 1 base, leaving 3 bases of the junction unmatched. The germline V gene has CDR1 SGHRS and CDR2 YFSETQ. The CDR3 loop spans 14 amino acids. CDR3 sequence: CASSLTSGPNEQFF. The CDR3 DNA reads as TGCGCCAGCAGCTTGACTAGCGGCCCCAATGAGCAGTTCTTC.

In this sample, this clone turned up a few times. J is TRBJ2-6 and V is TRBV11-2; D unclear. This CDR3 region has 14 residues. Trimming took 2 bases from V and 10 from J, leaving 12 bases between them. Germline CDR1 is SGHAT and CDR2 is FQNNGV. The CDR3 bases are TGTGCCAGCAGCTTAAGTCGTGGAGAGAACGTCCTGACTTTC. It is translated as CASSLSRGENVLTF. Full variable domain (outside the CDR3, taken from reference TRBV11-2 and TRBJ2-6): EAGVAQSPRYKIIEKRQSVAFWCNPISGHATLYWYQQILGQGPKLLIQFQNNGVVDDSQLPKDRFSAERLKGVDSTLKIQPAKLEDSAVYLCASSLSRGENVLTFGAGSRLTVL.

In nucleotides, the CDR3 is TGCGCCAGCAGCCACGTGGGACAGGGGGTCCACGAGCAGTACTTC. Translating gives CASSHVGQGVHEQYF. The V call is TRBV4-1, the J call TRBJ2-7, with 11 bases lining up with TRBD1. The V and J ends lost 3 bases and 5 bases, in that order; junction bases with no gene match: 6. CDR1 is MGHRA and CDR2 is YSYEKL in the germline V gene. The CDR3 runs to 15 residues.